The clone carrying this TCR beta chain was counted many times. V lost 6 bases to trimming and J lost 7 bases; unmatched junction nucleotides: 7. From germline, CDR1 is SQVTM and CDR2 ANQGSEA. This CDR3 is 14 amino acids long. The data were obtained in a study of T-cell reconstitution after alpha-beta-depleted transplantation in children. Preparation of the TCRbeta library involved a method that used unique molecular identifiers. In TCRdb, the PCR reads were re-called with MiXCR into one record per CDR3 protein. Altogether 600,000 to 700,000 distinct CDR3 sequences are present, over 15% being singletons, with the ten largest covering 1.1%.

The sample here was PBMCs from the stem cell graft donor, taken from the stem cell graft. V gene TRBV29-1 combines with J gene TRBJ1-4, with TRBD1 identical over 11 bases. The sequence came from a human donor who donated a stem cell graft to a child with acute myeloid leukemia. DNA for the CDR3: TGCAGCGTAAAGGACAGGGGGCGCGGTGAAAAACTGTTTTTT. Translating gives CSVKDRGRGEKLFF.